The present entry profiles one T cell receptor beta chain with its context. Reanalyzing the 5' RACE reads, TCRdb keeps one entry per CDR3 protein, without DNA. Its listing shows about 440,000 distinct CDR3 sequences. The entry originates in a study of monozygotic twins with inflammatory bowel disease. This TCR derives from a human donor with ulcerative colitis or Crohn's disease, or a healthy co-twin of an affected twin (not recorded which). The sequenced material came from blood.

The CDR3 is CASSLEQGHTDTQYF. The chain employs TRBV5-1 and TRBJ2-3; TCRdb designates TRBD2, a call that cannot be tested without DNA. The length of the CDR3 is 15 residues. Germline V gene data show CDR1 as SGHRS and CDR2 as YFSETQ.